The source of this TCR beta chain is a study of OX40 agonist ivuxolimab in advanced cancers. Germline CDR1 is MNHEY and CDR2 is SMNVEV (reference sequence). V lost 4 bases and J lost 0, with 16 bases in between. This CDR3 spans 16 amino acids. Here immunoSEQ multiplex PCR was the method, and the copy in TCRdb shows in-frame clones only, minus some. The data show approximately 62,000 clones, approximately 91% seen once. The TCR was taken from an adult with an advanced solid tumor such as melanoma, head and neck, liver or kidney cancer. The source was CD4+ or CD8+ T cells sorted from blood, collected in a trial of the OX40 agonist ivuxolimab. This chain uses TRBV27 with TRBJ2-7; a possible D gene is TRBD1 (6 bases). The CDR3 region has the DNA TGTGCCAGCAGTTGGGGGCAGGTTACAAGCTCCTACGAGCAGTACTTC. Its protein product is CASSWGQVTSSYEQYF.